This TCR beta chain originates from a study of control samples from healthy donors and cancer patients. Per germline, CDR1 SGHAT and CDR2 FQDESV (reference sequence). The CDR3 has 15 amino acids. Trimming stripped 0 bases from V and 2 bases from J, with 10 bases between. Sequencing was performed with immunoSEQ multiplex PCR; in TCRdb, only in-frame clones are kept and a portion is missing. The sample includes some 100,000 clones, roughly 87% seen only once; the top ten take over 15%. V gene TRBV11-1 combines with J gene TRBJ1-2; possible D gene TRBD1, 5 bases. This clonotype originated in a woman in her forties or fifties in good health. The sample comprised blood. The DNA for the CDR3 is TGTGCCAGCAGCTTAGCCGGGGCAATAAACTATGGCTACACCTTC. Translating it yields CASSLAGAINYGYTF.